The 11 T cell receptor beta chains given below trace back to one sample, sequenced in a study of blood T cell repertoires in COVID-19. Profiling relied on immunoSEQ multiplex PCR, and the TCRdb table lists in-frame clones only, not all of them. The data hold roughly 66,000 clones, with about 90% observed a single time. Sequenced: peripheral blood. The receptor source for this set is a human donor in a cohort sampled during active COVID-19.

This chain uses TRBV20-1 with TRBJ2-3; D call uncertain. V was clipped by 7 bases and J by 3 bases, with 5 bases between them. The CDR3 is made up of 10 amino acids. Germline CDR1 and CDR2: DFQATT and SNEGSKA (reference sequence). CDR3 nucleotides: TGCAGTGTTTCGACAGATACGCAGTATTTT. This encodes CSVSTDTQYF.

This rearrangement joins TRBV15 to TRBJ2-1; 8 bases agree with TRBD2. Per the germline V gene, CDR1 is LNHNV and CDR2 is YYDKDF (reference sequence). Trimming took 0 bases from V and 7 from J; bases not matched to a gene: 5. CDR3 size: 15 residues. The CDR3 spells CATSRDVQRENEQFF. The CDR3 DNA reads TGTGCCACCAGCAGAGATGTCCAGCGGGAGAATGAGCAGTTCTTC. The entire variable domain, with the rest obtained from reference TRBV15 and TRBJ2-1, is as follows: DAMVIQNPRYQVTQFGKPVTLSCSQTLNHNVMYWYQQKSSQAPKLLFHYYDKDFNNEADTPDNFQSRRPNTSFCFLDIRSPGLGDTAMYLCATSRDVQRENEQFFGPGTRLTVL.

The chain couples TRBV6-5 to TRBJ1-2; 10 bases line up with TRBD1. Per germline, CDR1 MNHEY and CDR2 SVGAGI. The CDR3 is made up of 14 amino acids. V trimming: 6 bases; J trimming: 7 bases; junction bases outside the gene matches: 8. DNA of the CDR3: TGTGCCAGCAGGGACGGACAGGGGGATACTGGCTACACCTTC. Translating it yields CASRDGQGDTGYTF.

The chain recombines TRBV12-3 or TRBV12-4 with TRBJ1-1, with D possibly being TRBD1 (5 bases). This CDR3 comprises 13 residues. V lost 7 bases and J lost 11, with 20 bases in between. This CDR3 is CASKRGGDLVAFF. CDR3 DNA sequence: TGTGCCAGCAAGCGTGGGGGGGATTTGGTCGCTTTCTTT.

CDR3: CASSFTQGASYGYTF. DNA of the CDR3: TGCGCCAGCAGCTTCACTCAGGGGGCTTCCTATGGCTACACCTTC. This chain joins TRBV5-1 and TRBJ1-2; TRBD1 aligns across 8 bases. This CDR3 has 15 amino acids. V shed 2 bases and J 4 bases; nucleotides not matched to a gene: 7. The germline V gene encodes CDR1 SGHRS and CDR2 YFSETQ.

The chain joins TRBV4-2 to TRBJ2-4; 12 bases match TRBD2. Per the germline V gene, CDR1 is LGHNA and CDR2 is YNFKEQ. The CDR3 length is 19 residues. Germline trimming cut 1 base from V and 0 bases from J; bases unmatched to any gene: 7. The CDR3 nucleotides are TGTGCCAGCAGCCAAGGGACTAGCGGGACAACGCTAGCCAAAAACATTCAGTACTTC. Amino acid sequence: CASSQGTSGTTLAKNIQYF.

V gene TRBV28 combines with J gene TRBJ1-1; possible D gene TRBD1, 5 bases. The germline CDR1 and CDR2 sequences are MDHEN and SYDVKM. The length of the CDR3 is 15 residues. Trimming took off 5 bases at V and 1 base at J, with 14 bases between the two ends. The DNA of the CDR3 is TGTGCCAGCAGTCCCCCGGGACTCCAGAACACTGAAGCTTTCTTT. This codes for CASSPPGLQNTEAFF.

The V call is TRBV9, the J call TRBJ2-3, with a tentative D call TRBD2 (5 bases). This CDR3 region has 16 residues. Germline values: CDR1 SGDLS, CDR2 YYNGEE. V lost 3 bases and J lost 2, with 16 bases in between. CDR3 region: CASSAPNGVNTDTQYF. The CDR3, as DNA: TGTGCCAGCAGCGCCCCCAACGGGGTGAACACAGATACGCAGTATTTT.

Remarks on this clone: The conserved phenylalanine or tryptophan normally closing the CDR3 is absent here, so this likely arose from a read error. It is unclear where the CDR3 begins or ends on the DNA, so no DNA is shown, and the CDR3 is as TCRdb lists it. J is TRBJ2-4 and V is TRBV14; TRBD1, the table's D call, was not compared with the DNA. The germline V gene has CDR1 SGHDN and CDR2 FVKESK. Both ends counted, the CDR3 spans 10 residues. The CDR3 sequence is CASSRPDRAL.

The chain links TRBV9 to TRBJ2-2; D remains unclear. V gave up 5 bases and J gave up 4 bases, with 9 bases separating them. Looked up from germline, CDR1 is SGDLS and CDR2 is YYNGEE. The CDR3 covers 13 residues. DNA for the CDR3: TGTGCCAGCAGGCCCCCCAGCACCGGGGAGCTGTTTTTT. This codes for CASRPPSTGELFF.

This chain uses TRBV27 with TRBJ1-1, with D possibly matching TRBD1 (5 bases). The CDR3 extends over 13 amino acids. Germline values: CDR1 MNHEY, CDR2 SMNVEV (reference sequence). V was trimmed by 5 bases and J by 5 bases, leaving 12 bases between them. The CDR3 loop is CASSPLRGTEAFF. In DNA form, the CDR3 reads TGTGCCAGCAGTCCTCTTAGGGGAACTGAAGCTTTCTTT.